Below, one T cell receptor (beta chain) is given with its context. Per-nucleotide qualities are absent, and no much larger clonotype sits a single base away. This sample was taken from a study of graft-versus-host responses after intestinal transplantation (dated by TCRdb to about 2021). Study-wide context: Recipients received multivisceral, liver-intestinal, or isolated intestinal transplants. Anti-thymocyte globulin induction was given to all recipients, followed by maintenance tacrolimus and steroids for around three years. Graft-versus-host and host-versus-graft alloreactive T cell clones were tracked in the graft, circulation and bone marrow after intestinal transplantation using bulk TCR-beta CDR3 sequencing. Alloreactive clones were identified by sequencing pre-transplant mixed lymphocyte reaction products and comparing these products with unstimulated pre-transplant donor and recipient T cells. The cohort enrolled 20 to 25 intestinal transplant recipients, one of whom was a retransplant, and 3 patients without pretransplant specimens were excluded. Donor T cell macrochimerism was defined as a peak of at least 4% donor T cells among recipient peripheral blood mononuclear cells. Instead of going to the commercial service, samples from three later patients were sequenced in-house on an Illumina MiSeq and processed with MiXCR.

The library came from the immunoSEQ multiplex PCR assay. For most patients, genomic DNA was isolated with the Qiagen DNeasy Blood and Tissue Kit and shipped frozen to Adaptive Biotechnologies for TCR sequencing. For most patients, genomic DNA was subjected to high-throughput TCR-beta CDR3 sequencing by Adaptive Biotechnologies. Turning to the authors' computational methods: TCR sequencing data were retrieved from Adaptive's ImmunoSEQ software for about 17 patients, whereas three other patients were processed with MiXCR and VDJtools. CD4 versus CD8 sorting errors were corrected by removing sequences found in both subsets at a frequency ratio below 5:1. CDR3 nucleotide sequences shared by donor and recipient were removed because the origin of these sequences could not be assigned. To count as alloreactive, a clone needed at least 2-fold expansion over unstimulated cells and a minimum CFSE-low frequency of 0.002% (template counts) or 0.001% (read counts). Clones were considered mappable if detected in sequenced pre-transplant spleen, lymph node, or MLR CFSE-low populations of the donor or recipient. Cumulative frequency of alloreactive clones was calculated as a percentage of all sequences weighted by copy number. TCRdb mirrors the immuneACCESS table, restricted to in-frame sequences. Some clones are absent from its copies; in checked studies, under half trace to an unresolved V gene, and the reason for the others is unknown. That table gives V, J and clone size, and the DNA gave D and trimming. For this sample there are about 25,000 clones; approximately 40% appear just once. The ten largest clones represent 0.65% to 0.8% of the sample.

According to the study, the label for this sample's time point signals: cells obtained before transplantation from donor or recipient. In the mixed lymphocyte reactions, 200,000 CFSE-labeled pre-transplant responders were plated with 200,000 irradiated violet-dye-labeled stimulators and cultured for approximately six days. Proliferating CD3+CD4+CFSE-low and CD3+CD8+CFSE-low responder cells were FACS-sorted on a BD Influx sorter after the mixed lymphocyte reaction. From the germline V gene, CDR1 is MDHEN and CDR2 is SYDVKM. The CDR3 spans 16 residues, from the cysteine through the phenylalanine. The CDR3 DNA has 48 bases and is translated from base 1. V is reduced by 5 bases and J by 0 bases, leaving a spacing of 13 bases between them. General study outcomes and caveats: Conclusions were limited by the relatively low number and heterogeneity of intestinal transplant patients. Early after transplant, peak levels of circulating GvH clones were found to be associated with declines in HvG clones. In the allografts of patients with donor T cell macrochimerism, GvH to HvG T cell clonal ratios were high. GvH clones were detected in recipient bone marrow, and some appeared earlier in ileal mucosa or blood, consistent with an intestinal mucosal origin.

The chain joins TRBV28 to TRBJ2-2, with no confident D gene call. The source of this sequence is a human patient who received an intestinal transplant. Sequencing was performed on alloreactive CD4+ T cells from a mixed lymphocyte reaction culture, taken before intestinal transplant. Read against the paper, the sample's cell subset or site label means: CFSE-low proliferating T cells sorted from approximately 6-day pre-transplant mixed lymphocyte reaction (GvH or HvG direction). The DNA is as follows: TGTGCCAGCAGTACCCCCGGGTACGCGAACACCGGGGAGCTGTTTTTT. It codes for CASSTPGYANTGELFF.